This T cell receptor beta chain came from a study of cytomegalovirus exposure and HLA in healthy donors. Use of 60 Vbeta and 13 Jbeta primers characterized the PCR. Using immunoSEQ multiplex PCR, the repertoire was profiled, and TCRdb retains in-frame clones only, with some absent. The table lists fewer than 200,000 clones, 60% to 75% of them singletons, with just under 3% in the top ten. Looked up from germline, CDR1 is SQVTM and CDR2 is ANQGSEA. Losses at the gene ends were 6 bases for V and 2 bases for J; bases not matched to a gene: 8. This CDR3 contains 14 residues. Remarks on this clone: The antigen is undetermined.

Whole-study findings and limits: CMV serostatus stood as the only immune exposure information on hand.

The rearrangement links TRBV29-1 to TRBJ2-3; TRBD1 agrees at 7 bases. The receptor was derived from a woman aged 45-60 years in good health and CMV-seropositive. The sample taken for sequencing was PBMCs. The CDR3 loop reads CSVRGRGDTDTQYF. CDR3 nucleotide sequence: TGCAGCGTGAGGGGGCGCGGAGACACAGATACGCAGTATTTT.